This T cell receptor beta chain was captured by sequencing in a study of cytomegalovirus exposure and HLA in healthy donors. This clone occurred once. CDR3 size: 16 residues. V lost 2 bases and J lost 0; bases outside the gene matches: 1. The germline gives CDR1 MNHEY, CDR2 SVGAGI. The PCR made use of 60 Vbeta and 13 Jbeta primers. Sequenced by immunoSEQ multiplex PCR; TCRdb stores in-frame clones only, minus some. The data contain 90,000 or so clones, 80% of them singletons. The receptor comes from a woman aged 45-65 years in good health and CMV-seropositive. Sequencing was performed on PBMCs. The chain is built from TRBV6-5 and TRBJ1-3; 10 bases align to TRBD1. The CDR3 DNA follows: TGTGCCAGCAGTTACGGGACAGGGGTCTCTGGAAACACCATATATTTT. Its translation is CASSYGTGVSGNTIYF.